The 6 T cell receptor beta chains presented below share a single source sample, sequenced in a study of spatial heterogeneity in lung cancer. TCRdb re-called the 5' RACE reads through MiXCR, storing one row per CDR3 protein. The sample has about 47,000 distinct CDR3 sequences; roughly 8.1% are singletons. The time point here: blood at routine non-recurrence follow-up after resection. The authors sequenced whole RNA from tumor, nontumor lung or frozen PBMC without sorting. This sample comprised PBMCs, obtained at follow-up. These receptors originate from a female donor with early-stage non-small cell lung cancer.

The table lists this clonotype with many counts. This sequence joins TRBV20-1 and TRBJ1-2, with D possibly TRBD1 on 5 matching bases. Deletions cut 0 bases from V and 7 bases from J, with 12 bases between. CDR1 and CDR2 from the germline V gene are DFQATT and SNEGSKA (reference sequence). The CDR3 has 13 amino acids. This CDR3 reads CSARDGAGGGYTF. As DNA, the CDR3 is TGCAGTGCTAGAGATGGGGCTGGCGGTGGCTACACCTTC.

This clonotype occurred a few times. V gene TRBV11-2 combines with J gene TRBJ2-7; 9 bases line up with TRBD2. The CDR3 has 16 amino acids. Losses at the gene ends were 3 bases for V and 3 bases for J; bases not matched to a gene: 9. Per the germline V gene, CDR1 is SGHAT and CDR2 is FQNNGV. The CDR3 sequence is CASSFQRGAFYYEQYF. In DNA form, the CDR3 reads TGTGCCAGCAGCTTCCAGCGGGGGGCCTTTTACTACGAGCAGTACTTC.

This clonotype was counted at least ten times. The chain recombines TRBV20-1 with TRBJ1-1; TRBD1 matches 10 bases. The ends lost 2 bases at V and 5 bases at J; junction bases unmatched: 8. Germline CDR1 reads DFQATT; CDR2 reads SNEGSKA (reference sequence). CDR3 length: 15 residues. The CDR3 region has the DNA TGCAGTGCTAGAAATTTAGGGACAGGGGAGACTGAAGCTTTCTTT. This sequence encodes CSARNLGTGETEAFF.

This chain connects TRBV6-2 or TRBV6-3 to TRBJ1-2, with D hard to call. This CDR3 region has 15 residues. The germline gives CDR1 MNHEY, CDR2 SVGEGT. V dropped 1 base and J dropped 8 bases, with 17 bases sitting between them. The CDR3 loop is CASSYYTEREGGYTF. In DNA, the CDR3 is TGTGCCAGCAGTTACTATACCGAGAGAGAAGGCGGCTACACCTTC.

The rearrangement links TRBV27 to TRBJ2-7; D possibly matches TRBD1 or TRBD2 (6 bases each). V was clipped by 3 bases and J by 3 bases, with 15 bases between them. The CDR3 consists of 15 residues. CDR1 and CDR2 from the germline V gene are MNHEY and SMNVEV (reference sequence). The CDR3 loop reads CASSLVGGLYYEQYF. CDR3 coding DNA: TGTGCCAGCAGTTTGGTGGGGGGCCTTTACTACGAGCAGTACTTC.

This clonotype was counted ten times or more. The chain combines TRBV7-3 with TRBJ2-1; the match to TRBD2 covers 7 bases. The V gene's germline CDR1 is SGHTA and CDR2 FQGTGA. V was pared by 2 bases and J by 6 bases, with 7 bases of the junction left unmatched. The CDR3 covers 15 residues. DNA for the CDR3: TGTGCCAGCAGCTTATGGGGGGGAAAGAGCAATGAGCAGTTCTTC. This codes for CASSLWGGKSNEQFF.